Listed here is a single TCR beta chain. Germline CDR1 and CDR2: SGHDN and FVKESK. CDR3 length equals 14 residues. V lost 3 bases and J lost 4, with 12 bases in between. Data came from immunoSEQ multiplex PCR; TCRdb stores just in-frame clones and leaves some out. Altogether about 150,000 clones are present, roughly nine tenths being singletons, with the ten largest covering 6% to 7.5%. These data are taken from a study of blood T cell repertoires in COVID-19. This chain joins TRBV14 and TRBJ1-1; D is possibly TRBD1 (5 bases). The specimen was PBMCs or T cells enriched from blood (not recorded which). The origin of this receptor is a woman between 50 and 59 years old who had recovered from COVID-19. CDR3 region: CASSQTAPRTEAFF. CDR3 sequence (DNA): TGTGCCAGCAGCCAGACAGCACCACGCACTGAAGCTTTCTTT.